The T cell receptor (beta chain) under discussion was sequenced for a study of shared clonotypes between healthy human individuals. Healthy and HIV-negative, the adult donors had no recent acute infections or vaccinations. A deep-level run was used for the assay. It was across several immunoSEQ plates that each subset's genomic DNA was evenly split. Profiled with immunoSEQ multiplex PCR; TCRdb holds only in-frame clones, not every one. The sample holds some 2.3 million clones, over 85% seen once. The CDR3 loop spans 14 amino acids. V dropped 2 bases and J dropped 2 bases, with 9 bases sitting between them. Germline assignment: CDR1 KGHSH and CDR2 LQKENI.

The clonotype was recovered from a young man in good health. Some clones in this sample may be carry-over from other donors' samples. Sequences were obtained from naive CD4+ T cells from PBMCs. Subset defined: CD45RA+ positively selected. V and J are TRBV18 and TRBJ1-1; a weak D match, TRBD1 (5 bases). This CDR3 is CASSPLRTNTEAFF. The CDR3 nucleotides read TGTGCCAGCTCACCATTACGGACAAACACTGAAGCTTTCTTT. The complete variable domain, with remaining parts taken from reference TRBV18 and TRBJ1-1, reads NAGVMQNPRHLVRRRGQEARLRCSPMKGHSHVYWYRQLPEEGLKFMVYLQKENIIDESGMPKERFSAEFPKEGPSILRIQQVVRGDSAAYFCASSPLRTNTEAFFGQGTRLTVV.